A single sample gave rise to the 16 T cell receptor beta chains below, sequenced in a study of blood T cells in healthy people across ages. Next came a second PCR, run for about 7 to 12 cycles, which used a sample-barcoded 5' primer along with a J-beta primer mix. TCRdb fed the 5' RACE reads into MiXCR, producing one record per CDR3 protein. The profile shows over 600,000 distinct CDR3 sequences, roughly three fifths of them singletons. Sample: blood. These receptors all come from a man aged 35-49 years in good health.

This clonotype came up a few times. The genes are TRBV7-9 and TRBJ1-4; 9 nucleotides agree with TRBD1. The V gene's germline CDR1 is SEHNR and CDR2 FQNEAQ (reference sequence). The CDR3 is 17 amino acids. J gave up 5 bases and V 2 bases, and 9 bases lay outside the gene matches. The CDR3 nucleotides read TGTGCCAGCAGCTTAAGGCTTGGGACAGGGACGAATGAAAAACTGTTTTTT. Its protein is CASSLRLGTGTNEKLFF.

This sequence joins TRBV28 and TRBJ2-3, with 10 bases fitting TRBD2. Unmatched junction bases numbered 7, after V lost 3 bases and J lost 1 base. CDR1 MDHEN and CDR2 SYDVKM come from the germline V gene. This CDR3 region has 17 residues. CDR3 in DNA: TGTGCCAGCAGTTTTCGGCTAGCGGGGGCCGGCACAGATACGCAGTATTTT. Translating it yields CASSFRLAGAGTDTQYF. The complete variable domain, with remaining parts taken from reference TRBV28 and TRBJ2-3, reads DVKVTQSSRYLVKRTGEKVFLECVQDMDHENMFWYRQDPGLGLRLIYFSYDVKMKEKGDIPEGYSVSREKKERFSLILESASTNQTSMYLCASSFRLAGAGTDTQYFGPGTRLTVL.

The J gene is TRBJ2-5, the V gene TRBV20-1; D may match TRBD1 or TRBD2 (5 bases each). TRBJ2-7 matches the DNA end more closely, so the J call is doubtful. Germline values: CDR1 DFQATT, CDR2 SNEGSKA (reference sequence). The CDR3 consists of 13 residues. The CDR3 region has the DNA TGCAGTGCCTACCTCCCAGGGAGCTACGAGCAGTACTTC. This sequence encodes CSAYLPGSYEQYF.

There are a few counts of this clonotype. The CDR3 DNA reads TGTGCCAGCAGCTACACGCGGAATACGCAGTATTTT. Translating gives CASSYTRNTQYF. J is TRBJ2-3 and V is TRBV7-2; D is unclear. Trimming removed 4 bases at V and 7 bases at J, with 9 bases between. Looked up from germline, CDR1 is SGHTA and CDR2 is FQGNSA. There are 12 residues in the CDR3.

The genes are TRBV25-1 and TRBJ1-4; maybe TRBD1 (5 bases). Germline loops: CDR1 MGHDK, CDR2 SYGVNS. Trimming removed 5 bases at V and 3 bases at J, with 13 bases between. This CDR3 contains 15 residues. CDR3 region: CASSPSGGANEKLFF. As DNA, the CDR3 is TGTGCCAGCAGTCCTTCGGGGGGGGCTAATGAAAAACTGTTTTTT.

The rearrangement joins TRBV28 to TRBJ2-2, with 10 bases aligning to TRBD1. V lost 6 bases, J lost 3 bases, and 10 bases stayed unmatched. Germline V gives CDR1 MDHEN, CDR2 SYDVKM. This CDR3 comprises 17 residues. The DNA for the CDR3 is TGTGCCAGCAGCGTCGAGACCGGGACAGGGGACACCGGGGAGCTGTTTTTT. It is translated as CASSVETGTGDTGELFF.

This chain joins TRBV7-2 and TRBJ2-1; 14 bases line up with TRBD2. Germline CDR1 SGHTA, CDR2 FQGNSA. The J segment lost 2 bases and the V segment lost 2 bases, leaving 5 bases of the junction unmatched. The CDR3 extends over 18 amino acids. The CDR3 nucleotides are TGTGCCAGCAGCTTAACCCCGACTAGCGGGGGGGCCTACAATGAGCAGTTCTTC. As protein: CASSLTPTSGGAYNEQFF.

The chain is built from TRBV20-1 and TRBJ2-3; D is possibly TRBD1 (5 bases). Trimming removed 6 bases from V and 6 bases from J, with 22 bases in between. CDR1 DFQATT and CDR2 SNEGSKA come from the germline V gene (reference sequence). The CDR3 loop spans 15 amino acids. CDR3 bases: TGCAGTGCCCCCAAAGGGCAGGGTTGGGTGGATACGCAGTATTTT. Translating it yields CSAPKGQGWVDTQYF.

CDR3 sequence (DNA): TGCAGTGCTAGTAGTCTAGCGGACATGTACCAAGAGACCCAGTACTTC. This codes for CSASSLADMYQETQYF. The chain has TRBV20-1 and TRBJ2-5; 7 bases are shared with TRBD2. CDR3 length: 16 residues. Germline CDR1 and CDR2: DFQATT and SNEGSKA (reference sequence). The V gene end was trimmed by 3 bases and the J gene end by 0 bases; junction bases not matched to a gene: 10.

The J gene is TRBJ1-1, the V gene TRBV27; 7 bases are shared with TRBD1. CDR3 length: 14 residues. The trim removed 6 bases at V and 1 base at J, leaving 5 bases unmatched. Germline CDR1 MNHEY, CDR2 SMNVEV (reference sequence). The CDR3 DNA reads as TGTGCCAGCAGCCGAGGGGGCCGGAACACTGAAGCTTTCTTT. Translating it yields CASSRGGRNTEAFF.

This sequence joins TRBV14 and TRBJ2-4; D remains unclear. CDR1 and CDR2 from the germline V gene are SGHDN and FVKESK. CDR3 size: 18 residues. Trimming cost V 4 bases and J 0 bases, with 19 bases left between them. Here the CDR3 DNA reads TGTGCCAGCAGCCCCTTCGCGTTTGACACTCTAGCCAAAAACATTCAGTACTTC. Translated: CASSPFAFDTLAKNIQYF.

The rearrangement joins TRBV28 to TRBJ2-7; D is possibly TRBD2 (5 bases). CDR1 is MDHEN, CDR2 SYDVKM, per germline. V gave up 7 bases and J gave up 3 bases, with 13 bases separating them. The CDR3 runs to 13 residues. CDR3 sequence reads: CASTLGDYYEQYF. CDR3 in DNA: TGTGCCAGCACCCTAGGTGACTACTACGAGCAGTACTTC.

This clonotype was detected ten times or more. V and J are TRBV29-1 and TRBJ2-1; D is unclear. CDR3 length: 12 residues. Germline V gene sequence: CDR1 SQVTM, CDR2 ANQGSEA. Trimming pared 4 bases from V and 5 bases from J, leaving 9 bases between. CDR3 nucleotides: TGCAGCGTTGCCCAGTCCAACAATGAGCAGTTCTTC. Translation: CSVAQSNNEQFF.

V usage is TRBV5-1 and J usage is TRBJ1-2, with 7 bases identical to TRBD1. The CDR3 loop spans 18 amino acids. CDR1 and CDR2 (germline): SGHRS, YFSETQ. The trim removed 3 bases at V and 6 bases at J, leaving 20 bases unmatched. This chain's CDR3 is CASSSGGTEITESNGYTF. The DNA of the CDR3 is TGCGCCAGCAGCTCTGGCGGGACAGAGATTACTGAAAGTAATGGCTACACCTTC.

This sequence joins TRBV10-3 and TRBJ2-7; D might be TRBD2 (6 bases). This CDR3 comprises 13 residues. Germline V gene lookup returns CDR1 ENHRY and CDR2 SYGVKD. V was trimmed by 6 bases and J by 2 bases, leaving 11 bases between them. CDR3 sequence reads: CAIRGTPAYEQYF. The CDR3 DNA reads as TGTGCCATCAGGGGGACTCCAGCCTACGAGCAGTACTTC.

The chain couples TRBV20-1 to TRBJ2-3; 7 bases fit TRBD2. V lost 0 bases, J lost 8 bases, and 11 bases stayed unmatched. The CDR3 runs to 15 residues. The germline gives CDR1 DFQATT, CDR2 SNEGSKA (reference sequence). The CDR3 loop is CSARDANGGELTQYF. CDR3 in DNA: TGCAGTGCTAGAGATGCCAATGGGGGGGAACTTACGCAGTATTTT.